This T cell receptor (beta chain) was identified in a study of blood T cell repertoires in COVID-19. Germline V lookup: CDR1 SGHDT, CDR2 YYEEEE. CDR3 length: 15 residues. The ends lost 3 bases at V and 4 bases at J; junction bases unmatched: 8. TCRdb keeps only in-frame clones here, not all; method: immunoSEQ multiplex PCR. The profile shows tens of thousands of clones, around 80% of them singletons. Sequencing input: peripheral blood. The sequence was obtained from an elderly woman with active or convalescent COVID-19. V gene TRBV5-6 combines with J gene TRBJ1-2; 8 bases match TRBD1. The CDR3 sequence: CASSSLDRGGYGYTF. The CDR3, as DNA: TGTGCCAGCAGCTCATTAGACAGGGGCGGCTATGGCTACACCTTC. Combining the CDR3 with reference TRBV5-6 and TRBJ1-2 gives the whole variable domain DAGVTQSPTHLIKTRGQQVTLRCSPKSGHDTVSWYQQALGQGPQFIFQYYEEEERQRGNFPDRFSGHQFPNYSSELNVNALLLGDSALYLCASSSLDRGGYGYTFGSGTRLTVV.